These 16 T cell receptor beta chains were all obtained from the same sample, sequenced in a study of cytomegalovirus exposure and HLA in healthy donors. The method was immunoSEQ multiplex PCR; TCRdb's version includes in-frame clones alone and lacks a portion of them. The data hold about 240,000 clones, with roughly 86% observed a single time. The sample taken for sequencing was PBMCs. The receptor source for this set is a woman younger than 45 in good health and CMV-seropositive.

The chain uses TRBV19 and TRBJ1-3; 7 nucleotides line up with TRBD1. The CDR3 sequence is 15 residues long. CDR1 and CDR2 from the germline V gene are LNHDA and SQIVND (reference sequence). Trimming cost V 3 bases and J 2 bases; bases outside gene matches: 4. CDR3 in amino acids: CASSIAQGAGNTIYF. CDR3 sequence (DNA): TGTGCCAGTAGTATTGCCCAGGGGGCTGGAAACACCATATATTTT.

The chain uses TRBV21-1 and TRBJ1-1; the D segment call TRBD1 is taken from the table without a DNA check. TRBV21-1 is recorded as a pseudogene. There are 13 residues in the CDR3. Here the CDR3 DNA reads TGTGCCAGCAGGAGACAGGGGGCCACTGAAGCTTTCTTT. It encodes CASRRQGATEAFF.

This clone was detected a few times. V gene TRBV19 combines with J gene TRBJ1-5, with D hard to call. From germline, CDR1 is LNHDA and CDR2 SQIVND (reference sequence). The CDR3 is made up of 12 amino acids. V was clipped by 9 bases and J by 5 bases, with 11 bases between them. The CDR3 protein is CASRFGDQPQHF. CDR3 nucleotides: TGTGCCAGCCGCTTCGGGGATCAGCCCCAGCATTTT. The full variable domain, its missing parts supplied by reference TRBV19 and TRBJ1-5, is DGGITQSPKYLFRKEGQNVTLSCEQNLNHDAMYWYRQDPGQGLRLIYYSQIVNDFQKGDIAEGYSVSREKKESFPLTVTSAQKNPTAFYLCASRFGDQPQHFGDGTRLSIL.

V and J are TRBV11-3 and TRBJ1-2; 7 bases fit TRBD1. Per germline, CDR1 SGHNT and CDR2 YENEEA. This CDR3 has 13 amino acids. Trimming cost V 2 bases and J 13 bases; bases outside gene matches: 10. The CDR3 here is CASSLSPPGTVTF. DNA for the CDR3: TGTGCCAGCAGCTTAAGCCCTCCAGGGACAGTCACCTTC.

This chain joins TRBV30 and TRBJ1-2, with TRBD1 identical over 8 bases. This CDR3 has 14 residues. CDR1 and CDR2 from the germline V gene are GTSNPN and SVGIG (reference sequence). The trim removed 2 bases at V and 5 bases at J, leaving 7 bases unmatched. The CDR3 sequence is CAWSKYRDRYGYTF. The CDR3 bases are TGTGCCTGGAGTAAATACAGGGACAGGTATGGCTACACCTTC.

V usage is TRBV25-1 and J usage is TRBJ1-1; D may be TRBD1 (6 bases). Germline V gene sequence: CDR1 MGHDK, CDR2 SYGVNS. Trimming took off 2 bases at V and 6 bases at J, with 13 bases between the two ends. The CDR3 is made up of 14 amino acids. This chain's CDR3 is CASSENGPGAEAFF. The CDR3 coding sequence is TGTGCCAGCAGTGAAAATGGGCCAGGGGCTGAAGCTTTCTTT.

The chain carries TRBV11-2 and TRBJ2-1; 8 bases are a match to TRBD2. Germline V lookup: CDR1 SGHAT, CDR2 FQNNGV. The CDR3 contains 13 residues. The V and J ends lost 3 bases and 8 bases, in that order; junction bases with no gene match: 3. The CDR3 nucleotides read TGTGCCAGCAGCTTTTGGCGGGAGGATGAGCAGTTCTTC. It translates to CASSFWREDEQFF.

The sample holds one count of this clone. The CDR3 is CASSKGTGYGYTF. In DNA form, the CDR3 reads TGTGCCAGCAGCAAAGGGACAGGCTATGGCTACACCTTC. This chain connects TRBV21-1 to TRBJ1-2; the table's D call TRBD1 went unverified against the DNA. TRBV21-1 is an annotated pseudogene. The CDR3 contains 13 residues.

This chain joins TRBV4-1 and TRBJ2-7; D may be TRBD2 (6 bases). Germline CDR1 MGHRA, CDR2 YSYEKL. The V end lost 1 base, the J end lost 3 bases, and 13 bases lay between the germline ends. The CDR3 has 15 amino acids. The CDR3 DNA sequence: TGCGCCAGCAGCCAAGTTCCGGGAGAGGGCTACGAGCAGTACTTC. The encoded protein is CASSQVPGEGYEQYF.

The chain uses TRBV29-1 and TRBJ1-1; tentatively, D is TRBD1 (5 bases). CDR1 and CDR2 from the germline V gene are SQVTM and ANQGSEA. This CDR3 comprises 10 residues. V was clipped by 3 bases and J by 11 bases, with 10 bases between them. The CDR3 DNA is TGCAGCGTTGAGGCAGGGAACGCTTTCTTT. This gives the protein CSVEAGNAFF. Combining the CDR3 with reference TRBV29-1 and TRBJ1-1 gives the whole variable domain SAVISQKPSRDICQRGTSLTIQCQVDSQVTMMFWYRQQPGQSLTLIATANQGSEATYESGFVIDKFPISRPNLTFSTLTVSNMSPEDSSIYLCSVEAGNAFFGQGTRLTVV.

CDR3 coding DNA: TGTGCCAGTAGTATAGAGTCAGGGTACAATCAGCCCCAGCATTTT. This codes for CASSIESGYNQPQHF. V gene TRBV19 combines with J gene TRBJ1-5, with D possibly matching TRBD1 (5 bases). Germline CDR1 and CDR2: LNHDA and SQIVND (reference sequence). The V and J ends lost 0 bases and 3 bases respectively, with 9 bases between them. The CDR3 totals 15 residues.

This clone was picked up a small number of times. Here the CDR3 DNA reads TGTGCCTGGAGTGTATTCTTGTTGGGGGGACAGCGAGCTGGAAACACCATATATTTT. Protein sequence: CAWSVFLLGGQRAGNTIYF. V gene TRBV30 combines with J gene TRBJ1-3, with TRBD1 matching over 7 bases. CDR3 size: 19 residues. CDR1 GTSNPN and CDR2 SVGIG come from the germline V gene (reference sequence). V shed 0 bases and J 2 bases; nucleotides not matched to a gene: 16.

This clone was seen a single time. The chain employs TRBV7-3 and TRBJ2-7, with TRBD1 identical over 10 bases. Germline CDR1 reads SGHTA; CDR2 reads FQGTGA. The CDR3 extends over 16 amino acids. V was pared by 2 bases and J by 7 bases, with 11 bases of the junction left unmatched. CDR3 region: CASSLCKGQGIEEQYF. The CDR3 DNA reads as TGTGCCAGCAGCTTATGCAAGGGACAGGGGATTGAAGAGCAGTACTTC.

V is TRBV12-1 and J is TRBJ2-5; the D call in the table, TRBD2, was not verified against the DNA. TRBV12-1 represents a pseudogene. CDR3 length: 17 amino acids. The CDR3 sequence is CASSQGTSGTYQETQYF. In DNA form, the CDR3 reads TGTGCCAGCAGCCAGGGGACTAGCGGGACGTACCAAGAGACCCAGTACTTC.

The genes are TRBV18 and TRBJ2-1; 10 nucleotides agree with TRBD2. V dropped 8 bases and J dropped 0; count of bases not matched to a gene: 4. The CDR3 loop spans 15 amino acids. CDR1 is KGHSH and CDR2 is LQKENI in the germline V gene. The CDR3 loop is CASSLAGASYNEQFF. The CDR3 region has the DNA TGTGCCAGCAGTCTAGCGGGAGCCTCCTACAATGAGCAGTTCTTC. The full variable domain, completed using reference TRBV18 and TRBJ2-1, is NAGVMQNPRHLVRRRGQEARLRCSPMKGHSHVYWYRQLPEEGLKFMVYLQKENIIDESGMPKERFSAEFPKEGPSILRIQQVVRGDSAAYFCASSLAGASYNEQFFGPGTRLTVL.

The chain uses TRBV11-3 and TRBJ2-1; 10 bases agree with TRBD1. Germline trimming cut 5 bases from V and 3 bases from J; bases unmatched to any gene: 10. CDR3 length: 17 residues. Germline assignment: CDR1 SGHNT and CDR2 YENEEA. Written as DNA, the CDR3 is TGTGCCAGCAGCCGTATTACCGGGACAGGGGTCTACAATGAGCAGTTCTTC. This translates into CASSRITGTGVYNEQFF.